A single sample is the source of the 9 T cell receptor beta chains below, sequenced in a study of T cells in women clearing cervical HPV infection. Clones were read by immunoSEQ multiplex PCR, and TCRdb kept only the in-frame ones, dropping some. Here the sample table reports about 30,000 clones. The sequenced sample consisted of blood buffy coat. Source of these receptors: a woman between 18 and 70 years old with a cervical HPV16 infection that either progressed to CIN3+ or cleared (not recorded which).

For this clone: The read finishes 3 residues shy of the CDR3 end, and the germline J gene is used to complete it. The rearrangement uses TRBV5-1 and TRBJ2-5, with TRBD2 matching over 12 bases. Germline CDR1 and CDR2: SGHRS and YFSETQ. The CDR3 spans 16 residues. J gave up 5 bases and V 6 bases, and 11 bases lay outside the gene matches. The CDR3 loop reads CASNEPGLAGGETQYF. The CDR3 DNA, read in part, is TGCGCCAGCAACGAACCGGGACTAGCGGGTGGGGAGACC.

Details on this clone: The read halts 3 residues ahead of the CDR3 end, with the missing end drawn from the germline J gene. The chain couples TRBV2 to TRBJ2-1; 10 nucleotides match TRBD2. The CDR3 is 17 residues long. Germline V gene sequence: CDR1 SNHLY, CDR2 FYNNEI. The J segment lost 2 bases and the V segment lost 5 bases, leaving 9 bases of the junction unmatched. The CDR3 spells CASSSSPLAGTYNEQFF. CDR3 bases read: TGTGCCAGCAGTTCGTCCCCACTAGCGGGAACCTACAATGAG.

On this clone: The read is 3 residues too short to cover the CDR3 end, so that end is filled in from the germline J gene. This chain links TRBV5-1 with TRBJ2-7; possibly TRBD1 for D (6 bases). Germline V gene data show CDR1 as SGHRS and CDR2 as YFSETQ. The germline V and J ends were trimmed by 7 bases and 3 bases, with 11 bases remaining between them. This CDR3 spans 12 amino acids. The CDR3 protein is CASSTGNYEQYF. The CDR3 DNA, read in part, is TGCGCCAGCTCAACAGGGAACTACGAG.

Worth noting for this clone: The read comes to an end 3 residues before the CDR3 does, leaving the germline J gene to fill in the end. The chain employs TRBV15 and TRBJ1-2; tentative D call: TRBD1 (5 bases). CDR3 length: 15 residues. Germline CDR1 is LNHNV and CDR2 is YYDKDF (reference sequence). V lost 0 bases and J lost 5, with 13 bases in between. CDR3 DNA, as far as it was read: TGTGCCACCAGCAGAGACAGGGTAGGCCTTTATGGC. Translating gives CATSRDRVGLYG. The entire CDR3 is CATSRDRVGLYGYTF.

Of note for this clone: The DNA ends 3 residues before the CDR3 does, and the rest of the CDR3 is filled in from the germline J gene. This chain uses TRBV10-1 with TRBJ2-2, with a weak D call TRBD1 (6 bases). Germline values: CDR1 WNHNN, CDR2 SYGVQD (reference sequence). Deletions cut 9 bases from V and 7 bases from J, with 21 bases between. The CDR3 extends over 15 amino acids. CDR3 protein: CASSRQATHNGELFF. The part of the CDR3 DNA that was read is TGCGCCAGTTCAAGACAGGCGACCCATAACGGGGAG.

With regard to this clone: The CDR3 extends 3 residues past the end of the read, so its final part is completed from the germline J gene. This sequence joins TRBV5-1 and TRBJ2-7; maybe TRBD1 (6 bases). Trimming removed 0 bases at V and 1 base at J, with 11 bases between. The CDR3 length is 15 residues. Germline V gene lookup returns CDR1 SGHRS and CDR2 YFSETQ. The part of the CDR3 DNA that was read is TGCGCCAGCAGCTTGGGAGGGGGTTTTTCCTACGAG. Protein product: CASSLGGGFSYE. The whole CDR3 protein reads CASSLGGGFSYEQYF.

On this clone itself: The read finishes 3 residues shy of the CDR3 end, and the germline J gene is used to complete it. V usage is TRBV5-6 and J usage is TRBJ2-1; 7 bases align to TRBD1. This CDR3 spans 15 amino acids. CDR1 and CDR2 from the germline V gene are SGHDT and YYEEEE. J lost 7 bases, V lost 1 base, and 8 bases had no gene match. Incomplete CDR3 DNA: TGTGCCAGCAGCTTGAGGACAGGTTTTTGGAATGAG. Translation gives CASSLRTGFWNE. The whole CDR3 region reads CASSLRTGFWNEQFF.

A remark on this clone: Sequencing ends 3 residues short of the CDR3 end; the germline J gene provides the rest. This chain joins TRBV28 and TRBJ1-5; no clear D gene. From germline, CDR1 is MDHEN and CDR2 SYDVKM. V lost 1 base and J lost 4, with 5 bases in between. The CDR3 extends over 13 amino acids. CDR3 loop: CASSLYPNQPQHF. Incomplete CDR3 DNA: TGTGCCAGCAGTTTATATCCTAATCAGCCC. Together with reference TRBV28 and TRBJ1-5, the CDR3 gives the full variable domain: DVKVTQSSRYLVKRTGEKVFLECVQDMDHENMFWYRQDPGLGLRLIYFSYDVKMKEKGDIPEGYSVSREKKERFSLILESASTNQTSMYLCASSLYPNQPQHFGDGTRLSIL.

Worth noting for this clone: From the germline J gene comes the end of the CDR3, since the read stops 3 residues before it. The genes are TRBV20-1 and TRBJ2-3; 10 nucleotides match TRBD1. Germline trimming cut 8 bases from V and 2 bases from J; bases unmatched to any gene: 7. The CDR3 consists of 14 residues. Per germline, CDR1 DFQATT and CDR2 SNEGSKA (reference sequence). The CDR3: CSPTGTGVTDTQYF. The CDR3 DNA, read in part, is TGCAGTCCTACGGGGACAGGGGTCACAGATACG.